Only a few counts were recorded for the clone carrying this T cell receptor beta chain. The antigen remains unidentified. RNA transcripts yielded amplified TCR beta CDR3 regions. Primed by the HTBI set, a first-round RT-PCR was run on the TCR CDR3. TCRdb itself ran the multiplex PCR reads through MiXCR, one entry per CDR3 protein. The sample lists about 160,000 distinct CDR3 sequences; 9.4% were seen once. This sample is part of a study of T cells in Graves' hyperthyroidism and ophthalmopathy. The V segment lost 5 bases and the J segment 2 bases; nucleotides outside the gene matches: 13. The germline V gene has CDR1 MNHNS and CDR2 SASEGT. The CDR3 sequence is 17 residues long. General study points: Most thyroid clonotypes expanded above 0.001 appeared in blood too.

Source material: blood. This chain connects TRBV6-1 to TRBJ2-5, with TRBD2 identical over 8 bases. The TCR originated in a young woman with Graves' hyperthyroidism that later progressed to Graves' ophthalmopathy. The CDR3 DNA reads TGTGCCAGCAGTCCAGGACTAGCCCCTGGAGAGCAAGAGACCCAGTACTTC. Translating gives CASSPGLAPGEQETQYF.